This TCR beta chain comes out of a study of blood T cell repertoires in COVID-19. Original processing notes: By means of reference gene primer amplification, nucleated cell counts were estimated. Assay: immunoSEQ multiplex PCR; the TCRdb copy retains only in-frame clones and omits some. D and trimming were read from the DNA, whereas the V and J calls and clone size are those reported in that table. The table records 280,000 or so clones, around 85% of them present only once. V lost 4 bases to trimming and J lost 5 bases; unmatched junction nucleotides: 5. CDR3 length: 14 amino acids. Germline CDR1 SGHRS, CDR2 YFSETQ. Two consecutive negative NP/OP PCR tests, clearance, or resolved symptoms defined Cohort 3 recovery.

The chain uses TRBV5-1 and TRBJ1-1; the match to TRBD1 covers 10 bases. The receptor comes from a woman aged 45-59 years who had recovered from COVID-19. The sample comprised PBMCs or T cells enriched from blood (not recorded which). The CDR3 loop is CASSKGQGFTEAFF. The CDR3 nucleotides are TGCGCCAGCAGCAAGGGACAGGGGTTTACTGAAGCTTTCTTT.